These T cell receptor beta chains were read from a single sample in a study of cytomegalovirus exposure and HLA in healthy donors. Clones were sequenced by immunoSEQ multiplex PCR, and TCRdb holds only the in-frame ones, with some missing. The sample gives roughly 150,000 clones, approximately 79% of which show up once; over 0.6% is in the top ten. Sample: PBMCs. The receptors stem from a male donor in good health and CMV-seronegative. The CDR3 runs from the conserved cysteine through the conserved F or W. Rows give clone size only sometimes, using once, few, many, or a class for an expanded clone.

>once|TRBV7-2|TRBJ1-1
CASSSQENTEAFF
>NA|TRBV29-1|TRBJ1-1
CSVGQGGDTEAFF
>few|TRBV20-1|TRBJ2-5
CSARDRETQYF
>NA|TRBV7-2|TRBJ2-1
CASSPRRGNAQNEQFF
>NA|TRBV4-3|TRBJ2-7
CASSQDRREPGEQYF
>NA|TRBV18|TRBJ2-1
CASSPAGVNEQFF
>NA|TRBV6-6|TRBJ2-2
CASRPLETGELFF
>NA|TRBV4-2|TRBJ2-5
CASSQDSGTGQETQYF
>NA|TRBV11-2|TRBJ2-1
CASSMTSGVYNEQFF
>once|TRBV29-1|TRBJ2-2
CSVEPTGKGAGELFF
>NA|TRBV5-1|NA
CASSLTGFSYEQYF
>NA|TRBV7-9|TRBJ2-7
CASSLAARAYEQYF
>NA|TRBV9|TRBJ2-3
CASSPRTDSTDTQYF
>NA|TRBV7-9|TRBJ2-3
CASNLPTRSSGRTDTQYF
>few|TRBV11-3|TRBJ2-3
CASRTSGGASDTQYF
>NA|TRBV5-1|TRBJ2-7
CASSLGTGGYEQYF
>NA|TRBV15|TRBJ2-5
CATSLGTSGSKETQYF
>NA|TRBV21-1|TRBJ2-7
CASSKKEARPGLFFDEQYF
>once|TRBV18|TRBJ1-2
CASSFWETDYGYTF
>NA|TRBV7-9|NA
CASSNPSPEQYF
>NA|TRBV2|TRBJ1-5
CASSETGVQPQHF
>once|TRBV2|TRBJ2-3
CASSASTSGRYTDTQYF
>NA|TRBV28|TRBJ1-1
CASSLWQGAANTEAFF
>NA|TRBV18|TRBJ2-1
CASSFGESGVVGEQFF
>NA|TRBV7-9|TRBJ2-3
CASSLYGTDTQYF
>NA|TRBV5-6|TRBJ1-2
CASSLRHRGLGYGYTF
>NA|TRBV2|TRBJ2-3
CASSDVGASTDTQYF
>NA|TRBV2|TRBJ2-7
CASCPQGVVYEQYF